A single sample is the source of the 5 T cell receptor beta chains below, sequenced in a study of shared clonotypes between healthy human individuals. TCRdb's table, derived via immunoSEQ multiplex PCR, lists solely in-frame clones and lacks some. Of roughly 330,000 clones in the sample, around 74% are singletons; the top ten hold under 13%. Sequences were obtained from memory CD4+ T cells sorted from blood. The subset is: CD45RA-negative fraction. The receptors here all came from a man younger than 40 in good health.

The chain links TRBV5-1 to TRBJ2-3; no clear D. This CDR3 is 18 amino acids long. Germline CDR1 is SGHRS and CDR2 is YFSETQ. V gave up 0 bases and J gave up 0 bases, with 17 bases separating them. The CDR3 bases are TGCGCCAGCAGCTTGGCCGGGTCGGGTTTATCTAGCACAGATACGCAGTATTTT. Its protein is CASSLAGSGLSSTDTQYF. Complete variable domain (other parts from reference TRBV5-1 and TRBJ2-3): KAGVTQTPRYLIKTRGQQVTLSCSPISGHRSVSWYQQTPGQGLQFLFEYFSETQRNKGNFPGRFSGRQFSNSRSEMNVSTLELGDSALYLCASSLAGSGLSSTDTQYFGPGTRLTVL.

The chain links TRBV25-1 to TRBJ2-1; the D gene could be TRBD1 or TRBD2 (6 bases each). Germline V gene sequence: CDR1 MGHDK, CDR2 SYGVNS. This CDR3 spans 16 amino acids. Between the trimmed V and J ends, which lost 1 base and 6 bases, there was a span of 16 bases. CDR3 nucleotide sequence: TGTGCCAGCAGTGAATCAGGGTTAGGGGGAGGCAATGAGCAGTTCTTC. This sequence encodes CASSESGLGGGNEQFF. The full variable domain, with the rest looked up from reference TRBV25-1 and TRBJ2-1, is EADIYQTPRYLVIGTGKKITLECSQTMGHDKMYWYQQDPGMELHLIHYSYGVNSTEKGDLSSESTVSRIRTEHFPLTLESARPSHTSQYLCASSESGLGGGNEQFFGPGTRLTVL.

V is TRBV20-1 and J is TRBJ2-3; a weak D match, TRBD2 (6 bases). Germline CDR1 and CDR2: DFQATT and SNEGSKA (reference sequence). Trimming removed 6 bases at V and 6 bases at J, with 10 bases between. The CDR3 is made up of 11 amino acids. In nucleotides, the CDR3 is TGCAGTGCCGAAGCGGGCGATACGCAGTATTTT. Its translation: CSAEAGDTQYF.

The chain employs TRBV7-9 and TRBJ2-7; 14 positions agree with TRBD2. The J segment lost 3 bases and the V segment lost 5 bases, leaving 9 bases of the junction unmatched. This CDR3 region has 17 residues. CDR1 is SEHNR, CDR2 FQNEAQ, per germline (reference sequence). CDR3 nucleotide sequence: TGTGCCAGCAGCCGTGGACTAGCGGGAGGACTAAACTACGAGCAGTACTTC. Translation: CASSRGLAGGLNYEQYF. Full variable domain (outside the CDR3, taken from reference TRBV7-9 and TRBJ2-7): DTGVSQNPRHKITKRGQNVTFRCDPISEHNRLYWYRQTLGQGPEFLTYFQNEAQLEKSRLLSDRFSAERPKGSFSTLEIQRTEQGDSAMYLCASSRGLAGGLNYEQYFGPGTRLTVT.

The J gene is TRBJ2-7, the V gene TRBV10-2; D perhaps matches TRBD2 (6 bases). Deletions cut 6 bases from V and 0 bases from J, with 12 bases between. Germline assignment: CDR1 WSHSY and CDR2 SAAADI. CDR3 length equals 14 residues. The CDR3 DNA reads TGCGCCAGCAGGACGGCGGGGAGCTCCTACGAGCAGTACTTC. Protein product: CASRTAGSSYEQYF.